The source of this TCR beta chain is a study of blood T cell repertoires in COVID-19. Study summary: Donors in the United States, Italy and Spain gave samples during acute or convalescent COVID-19. Nucleic acid was either cDNA or gDNA, and it came from T cells, B-cell-depleted T cells, or PBMCs.

Per the original data handling: The authors estimated nucleated cell counts from reference gene primer amplification. TCRdb's table, derived via immunoSEQ multiplex PCR, lists solely in-frame clones and lacks some. Clone size and V and J calls were adopted from that table, with D and trimming inferred from the DNA. The data hold roughly 140,000 clones, with about 91% observed a single time. Germline V lookup: CDR1 MNHEY, CDR2 SVGAGI. There are 15 residues in the CDR3. V shed 4 bases and J 4 bases; nucleotides not matched to a gene: 7. The receptor was isolated from a human donor in a cohort sampled during active COVID-19. Sequencing was done on a sample of peripheral blood. This sequence joins TRBV6-5 and TRBJ1-1, with 9 positions matching TRBD1. The CDR3: CASSSQTGGSTEAFF. The CDR3 coding sequence is TGTGCCAGCAGTTCTCAAACAGGGGGCTCCACTGAAGCTTTCTTT.